This T cell receptor beta chain was recorded in a study of T-cell memory formation after mild COVID-19. The study, taken as a whole, reports: Among clones peaking at day 37 in the second wave, SARS-CoV-2 specificity remained unconfirmed.

CDR3 length: 16 residues. Germline V gene sequence: CDR1 MNHEY, CDR2 SMNVEV (reference sequence). Trimming pared 0 bases from V and 0 bases from J, leaving 12 bases between. TCRdb ran MiXCR on the 5' RACE reads and lists one entry per CDR3 protein. The table shows about 130,000 distinct CDR3 sequences, with less than 6.5% occurring only once. Many counts were recorded for this clonotype. Its antigen is not identified. This sequence joins TRBV27 and TRBJ2-7; D not certain. This sequence was found in an adult woman who had mild COVID-19 (a few samples of this study predate the infection). Cell type and time point are not known. Sequencing was done on a sample of PBMCs or a T cell subset sorted from them (not recorded which). The CDR3 DNA is TGTGCCAGCAGTTTATCGTGGACCGCCGGCTCCTACGAGCAGTACTTC. Translation gives CASSLSWTAGSYEQYF.